This TCR beta chain was recorded in a study of blood T cells in healthy people across ages. Combining a sample-barcoded 5' primer with a J-beta primer mix, a second PCR ran for 7 to 11 cycles. TCRdb redid the calling of the 5' RACE reads with MiXCR, one entry per CDR3 protein. The top ten clones hold around 32% of a sample with hundreds of thousands of distinct CDR3 sequences, approximately 49% of them seen once. There are a few counts of this clonotype. Looked up from germline, CDR1 is DFQATT and CDR2 is SNEGSKA (reference sequence). There are 15 residues in the CDR3. The V and J genes are TRBV20-1 and TRBJ2-7; 9 nucleotides agree with TRBD2. The last part of the DNA fits TRBJ2-5 better; the J call may be wrong. The sample was blood. The TCR comes from a woman aged 60-75 years in good health. In nucleotides, the CDR3 is TGCAGTGCTAGAGATCCCTTAGCGGGAGTAGAGACCCAGTACTTC. Translation: CSARDPLAGVETQYF.